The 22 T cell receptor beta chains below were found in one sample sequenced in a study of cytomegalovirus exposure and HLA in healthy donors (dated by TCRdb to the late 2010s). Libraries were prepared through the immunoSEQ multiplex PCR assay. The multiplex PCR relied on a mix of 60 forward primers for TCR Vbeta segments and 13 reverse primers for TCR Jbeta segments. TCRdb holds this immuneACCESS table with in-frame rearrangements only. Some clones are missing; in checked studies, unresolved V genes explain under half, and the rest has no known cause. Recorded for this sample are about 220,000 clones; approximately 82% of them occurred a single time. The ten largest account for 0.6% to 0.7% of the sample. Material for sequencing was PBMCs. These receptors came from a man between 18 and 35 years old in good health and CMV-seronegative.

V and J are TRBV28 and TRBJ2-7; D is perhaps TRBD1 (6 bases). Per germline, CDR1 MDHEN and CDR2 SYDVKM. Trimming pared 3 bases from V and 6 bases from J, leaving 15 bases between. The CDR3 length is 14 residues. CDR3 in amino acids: CASSFPSRGSEQYF. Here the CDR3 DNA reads TGTGCCAGCAGTTTCCCCAGCAGGGGCAGCGAGCAGTACTTC.

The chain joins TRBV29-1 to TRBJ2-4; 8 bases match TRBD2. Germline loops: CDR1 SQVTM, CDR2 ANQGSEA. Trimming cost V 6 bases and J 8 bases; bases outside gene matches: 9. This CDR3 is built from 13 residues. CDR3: CSVPAGVGYIQYF. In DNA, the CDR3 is TGCAGCGTACCAGCGGGAGTGGGATACATTCAGTACTTC.

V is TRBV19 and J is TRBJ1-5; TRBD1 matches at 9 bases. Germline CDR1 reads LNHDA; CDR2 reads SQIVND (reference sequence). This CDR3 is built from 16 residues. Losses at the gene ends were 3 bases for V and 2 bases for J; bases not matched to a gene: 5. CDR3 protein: CASSMGTGYGNQPQHF. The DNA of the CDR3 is TGTGCCAGTAGTATGGGGACAGGGTACGGCAATCAGCCCCAGCATTTT.

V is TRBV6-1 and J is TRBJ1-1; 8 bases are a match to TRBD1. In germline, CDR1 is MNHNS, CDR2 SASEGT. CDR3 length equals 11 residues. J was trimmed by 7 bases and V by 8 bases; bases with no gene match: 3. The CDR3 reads CASGTGGEAFF. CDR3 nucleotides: TGTGCCAGCGGGACAGGAGGTGAAGCTTTCTTT.

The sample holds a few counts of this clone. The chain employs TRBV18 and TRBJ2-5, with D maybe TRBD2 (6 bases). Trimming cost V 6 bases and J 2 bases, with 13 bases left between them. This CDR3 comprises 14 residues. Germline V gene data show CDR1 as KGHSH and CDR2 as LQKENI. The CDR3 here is CASSHRDFQETQYF. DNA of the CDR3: TGTGCCAGCTCTCACCGGGACTTTCAAGAGACCCAGTACTTC.

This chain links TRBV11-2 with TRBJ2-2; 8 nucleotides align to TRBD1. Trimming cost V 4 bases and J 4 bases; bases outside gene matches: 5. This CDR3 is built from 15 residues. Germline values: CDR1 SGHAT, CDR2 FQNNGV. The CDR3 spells CASSSGQGATGELFF. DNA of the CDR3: TGTGCCAGCAGCTCCGGACAGGGAGCCACCGGGGAGCTGTTTTTT.

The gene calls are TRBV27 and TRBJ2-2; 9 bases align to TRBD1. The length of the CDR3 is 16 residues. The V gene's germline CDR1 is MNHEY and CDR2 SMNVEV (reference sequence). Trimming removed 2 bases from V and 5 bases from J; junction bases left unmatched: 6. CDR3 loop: CASSLQPGQGTGELFF. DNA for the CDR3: TGTGCCAGCAGTTTACAACCGGGACAGGGTACCGGGGAGCTGTTTTTT.

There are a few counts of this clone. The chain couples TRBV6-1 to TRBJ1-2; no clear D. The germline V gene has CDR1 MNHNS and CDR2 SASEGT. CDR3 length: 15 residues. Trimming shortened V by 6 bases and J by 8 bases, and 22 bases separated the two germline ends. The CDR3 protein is CASSQTTGRVGGYTF. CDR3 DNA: TGTGCCAGCAGCCAAACGACCGGGAGGGTAGGAGGCTACACCTTC.

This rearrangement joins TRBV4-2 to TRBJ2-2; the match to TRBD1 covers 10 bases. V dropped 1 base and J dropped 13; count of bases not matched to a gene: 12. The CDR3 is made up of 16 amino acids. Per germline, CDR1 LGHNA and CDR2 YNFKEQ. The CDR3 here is CASSQGDRGRGAWLFF. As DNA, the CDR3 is TGTGCCAGCAGCCAAGGGGACAGGGGTAGGGGTGCCTGGCTGTTTTTT.

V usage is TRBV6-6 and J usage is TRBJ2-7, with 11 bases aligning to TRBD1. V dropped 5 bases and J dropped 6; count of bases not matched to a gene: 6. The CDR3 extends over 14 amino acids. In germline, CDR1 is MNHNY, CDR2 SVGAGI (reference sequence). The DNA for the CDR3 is TGTGCCAGCAGTGGAGGGACAGGGGGTATCGAGCAGTACTTC. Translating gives CASSGGTGGIEQYF.

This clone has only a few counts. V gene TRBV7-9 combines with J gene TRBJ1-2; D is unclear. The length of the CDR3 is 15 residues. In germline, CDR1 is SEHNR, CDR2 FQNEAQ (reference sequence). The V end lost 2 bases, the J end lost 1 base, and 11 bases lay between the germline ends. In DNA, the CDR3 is TGTGCCAGCAGCTTAAGCGGACGAGATAACTATGGCTACACCTTC. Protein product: CASSLSGRDNYGYTF.

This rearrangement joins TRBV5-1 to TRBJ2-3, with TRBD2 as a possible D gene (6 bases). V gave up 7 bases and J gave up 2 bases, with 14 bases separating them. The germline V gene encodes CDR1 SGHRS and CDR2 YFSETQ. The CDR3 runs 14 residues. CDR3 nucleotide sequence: TGCGCCAGCCGCGGAGGGCCTTCCACAGATACGCAGTATTTT. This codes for CASRGGPSTDTQYF.

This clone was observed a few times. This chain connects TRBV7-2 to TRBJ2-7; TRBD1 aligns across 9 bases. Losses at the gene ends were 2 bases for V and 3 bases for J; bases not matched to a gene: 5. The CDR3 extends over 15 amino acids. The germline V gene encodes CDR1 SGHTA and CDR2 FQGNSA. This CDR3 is CASSLLGQGDYEQYF. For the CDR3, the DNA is TGTGCCAGCAGCTTACTGGGACAGGGAGACTACGAGCAGTACTTC.

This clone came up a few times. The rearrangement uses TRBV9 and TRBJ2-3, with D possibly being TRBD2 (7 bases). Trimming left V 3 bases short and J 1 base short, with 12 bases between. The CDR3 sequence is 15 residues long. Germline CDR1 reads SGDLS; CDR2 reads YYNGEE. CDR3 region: CASSEGGGGTDTQYF. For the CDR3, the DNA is TGTGCCAGCAGCGAAGGGGGGGGAGGCACAGATACGCAGTATTTT.

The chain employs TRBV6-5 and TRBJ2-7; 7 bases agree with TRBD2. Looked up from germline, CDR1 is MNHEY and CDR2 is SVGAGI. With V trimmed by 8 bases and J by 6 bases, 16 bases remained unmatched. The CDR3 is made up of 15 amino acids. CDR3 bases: TGTGCCAGCCCCCCGGGGTCCGGGGACTATAGCGAGCAGTACTTC. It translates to CASPPGSGDYSEQYF.

CDR3 protein: CASSTGTGGIPYEQYF. The CDR3 region has the DNA TGTGCCAGTAGTACCGGGACAGGGGGGATTCCCTACGAGCAGTACTTC. The chain is built from TRBV19 and TRBJ2-7; 11 bases match TRBD1. V was clipped by 4 bases and J by 2 bases; unmatched bases: 7. Germline V CDR1 and CDR2: LNHDA, SQIVND (reference sequence). The CDR3 has 16 residues.

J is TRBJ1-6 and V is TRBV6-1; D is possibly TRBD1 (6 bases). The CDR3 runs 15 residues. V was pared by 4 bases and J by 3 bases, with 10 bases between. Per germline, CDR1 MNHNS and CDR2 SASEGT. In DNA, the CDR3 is TGTGCCAGCAGTGCCGAAGGGGGCTATAATTCACCCCTCCACTTT. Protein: CASSAEGGYNSPLHF.

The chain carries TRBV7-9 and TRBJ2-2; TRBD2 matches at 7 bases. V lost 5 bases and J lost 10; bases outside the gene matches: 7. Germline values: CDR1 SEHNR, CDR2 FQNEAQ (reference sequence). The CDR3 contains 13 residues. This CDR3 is CASSAGALEELFF. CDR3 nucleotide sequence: TGTGCCAGCAGCGCGGGAGCGCTTGAGGAGCTGTTTTTT.

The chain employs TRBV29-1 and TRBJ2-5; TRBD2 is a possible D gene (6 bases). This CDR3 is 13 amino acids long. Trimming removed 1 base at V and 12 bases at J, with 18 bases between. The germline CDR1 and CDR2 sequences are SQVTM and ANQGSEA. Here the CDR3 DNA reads TGCAGCGTTGAAGCCACTGTGCGGGAACCCAAGTACTTC. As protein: CSVEATVREPKYF.

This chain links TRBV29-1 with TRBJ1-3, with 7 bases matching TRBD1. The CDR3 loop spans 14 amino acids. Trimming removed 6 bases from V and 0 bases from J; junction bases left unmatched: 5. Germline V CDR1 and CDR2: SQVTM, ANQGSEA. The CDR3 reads CSVRDSFSGNTIYF. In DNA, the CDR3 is TGCAGCGTGAGGGACAGTTTCTCTGGAAACACCATATATTTT. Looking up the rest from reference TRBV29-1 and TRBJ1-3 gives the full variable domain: SAVISQKPSRDICQRGTSLTIQCQVDSQVTMMFWYRQQPGQSLTLIATANQGSEATYESGFVIDKFPISRPNLTFSTLTVSNMSPEDSSIYLCSVRDSFSGNTIYFGEGSWLTVV.

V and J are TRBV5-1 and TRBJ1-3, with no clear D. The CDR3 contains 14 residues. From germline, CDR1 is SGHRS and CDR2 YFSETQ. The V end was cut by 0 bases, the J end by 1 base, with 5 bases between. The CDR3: CASSLGQSGNTIYF. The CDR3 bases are TGCGCCAGCAGCTTGGGGCAGTCTGGAAACACCATATATTTT.

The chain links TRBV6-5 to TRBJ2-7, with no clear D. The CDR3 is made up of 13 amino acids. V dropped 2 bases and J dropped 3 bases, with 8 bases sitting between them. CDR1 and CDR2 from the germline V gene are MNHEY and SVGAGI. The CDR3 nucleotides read TGTGCCAGCAGTTACCGTGCGAACTACGAGCAGTACTTC. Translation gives CASSYRANYEQYF.